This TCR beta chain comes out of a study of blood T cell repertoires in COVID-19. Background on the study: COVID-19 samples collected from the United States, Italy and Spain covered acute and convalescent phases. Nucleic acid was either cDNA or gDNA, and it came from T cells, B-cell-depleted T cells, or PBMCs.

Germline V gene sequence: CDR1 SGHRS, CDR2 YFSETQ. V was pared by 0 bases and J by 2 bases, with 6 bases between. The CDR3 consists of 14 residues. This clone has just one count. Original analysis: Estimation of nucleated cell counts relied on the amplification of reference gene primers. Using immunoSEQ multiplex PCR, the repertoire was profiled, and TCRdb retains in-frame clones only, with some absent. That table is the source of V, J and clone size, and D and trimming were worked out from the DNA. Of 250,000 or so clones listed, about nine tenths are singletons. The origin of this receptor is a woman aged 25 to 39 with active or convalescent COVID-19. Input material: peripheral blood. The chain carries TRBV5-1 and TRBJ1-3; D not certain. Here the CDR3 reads CASSLDSTGNTIYF. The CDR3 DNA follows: TGCGCCAGCAGCTTGGACTCAACTGGAAACACCATATATTTT.